This T cell receptor beta chain originates from a study of cytomegalovirus exposure and HLA in healthy donors. On the study more broadly: Later analysis reported that the roughly 120 validation repertoires shared the platform of the approximately 670 first-cohort repertoires.

Germline V gene sequence: CDR1 SGHRS, CDR2 YFSETQ. The CDR3 has 16 residues. With V trimmed by 4 bases and J by 2 bases, 6 bases remained unmatched. TCRdb's table, derived via immunoSEQ multiplex PCR, lists solely in-frame clones and lacks some. The data show 95,000 to 150,000 clones, around 96% seen once. The receptor comes from a man aged 18-30 years in good health and CMV-seronegative. The sequenced sample was PBMCs. This chain connects TRBV5-1 to TRBJ2-1; TRBD2 aligns across 10 bases. The DNA of the CDR3 is TGCGCCAGCAGCCATGCTAGCGGGGGAACCTACAATGAGCAGTTCTTC. The encoded protein is CASSHASGGTYNEQFF.